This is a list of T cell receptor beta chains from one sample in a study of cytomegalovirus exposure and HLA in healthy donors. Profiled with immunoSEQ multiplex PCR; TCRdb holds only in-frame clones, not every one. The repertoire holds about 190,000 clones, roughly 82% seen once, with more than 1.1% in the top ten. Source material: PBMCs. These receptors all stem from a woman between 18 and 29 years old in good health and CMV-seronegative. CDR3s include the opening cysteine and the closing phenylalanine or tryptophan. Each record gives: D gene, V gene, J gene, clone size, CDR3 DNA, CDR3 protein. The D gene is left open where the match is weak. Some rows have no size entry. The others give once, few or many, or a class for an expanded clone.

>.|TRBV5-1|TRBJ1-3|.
TGCGCCAGCAGCTTACAGGGCCCTCGCTCTGGAAACACCATATATTTT
CASSLQGPRSGNTIYF
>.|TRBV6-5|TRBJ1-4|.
TGTGCCAGCACCCCCCGGGGAAGCTATGAAAAACTGTTTTTT
CASTPRGSYEKLFF
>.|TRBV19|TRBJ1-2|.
TGTGCCAGTAGTATTACGACAGTCCTTAACTATGGCTACACCTTC
CASSITTVLNYGYTF
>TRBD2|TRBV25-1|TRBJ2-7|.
TGTGCCAGCAGTGAATTGGGGACTAGCGCGCGGCAGTACTTC
CASSELGTSARQYF
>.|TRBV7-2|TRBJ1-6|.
TGTGCCAGCAGCTTGTCCTTTTCACCCCTCCACTTT
CASSLSFSPLHF
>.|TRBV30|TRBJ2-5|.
TGTGCCTGGAGTTTAATCGAACTAGCACAAGAGACCCAGTACTTC
CAWSLIELAQETQYF
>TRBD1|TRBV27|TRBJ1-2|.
TGTGCCAGCAGTCCTGCGACAGGGGTAGGCTACACCTTC
CASSPATGVGYTF
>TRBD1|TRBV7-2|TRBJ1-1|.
TGTGCCAGCAGCATAGGACAGGGACGTGAAGCTTTCTTT
CASSIGQGREAFF
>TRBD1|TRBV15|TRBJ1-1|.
TGTGCCACCAGCAGACCTGGGGGACAGGGACGCACTGAAGCTTTCTTT
CATSRPGGQGRTEAFF
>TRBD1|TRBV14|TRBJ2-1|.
TGTGCCAGCAGCCAACGTACCGGGACAGGGTACAATGAGCAGTTCTTC
CASSQRTGTGYNEQFF
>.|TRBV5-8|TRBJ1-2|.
TGTGCCAGCAGCCCCTGGGGCGGAGAAGCTAACTATGGCTACACCTTC
CASSPWGGEANYGYTF
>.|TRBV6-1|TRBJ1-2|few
TGTGCCAGTGCGGAACGGCACCTCTATGGCTACACCTTC
CASAERHLYGYTF
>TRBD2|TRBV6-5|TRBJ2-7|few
TGTGCCAGCAGACCGACTAGCGGGAACTTCTACGAGCAGTACTTC
CASRPTSGNFYEQYF
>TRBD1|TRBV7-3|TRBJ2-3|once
TGTGCCAGCAGCTTAACCGGACAGGGGAGCACAGATACGCAGTATTTT
CASSLTGQGSTDTQYF
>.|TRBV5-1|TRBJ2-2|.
TGCGCCAGCAGCTTGAGCAGGGGGAACACCGGGGAGCTGTTTTTT
CASSLSRGNTGELFF
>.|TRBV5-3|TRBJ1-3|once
TGTGCCAGAAGCCCGGGACTGTGCTCTGGAAACACCATATATTTT
CARSPGLCSGNTIYF
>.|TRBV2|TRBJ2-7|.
TGTGCCAGCAGTGAAGCGGCCAGGGCCTACGAGCAGTACTTC
CASSEAARAYEQYF
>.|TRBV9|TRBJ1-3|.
TGTGCCAGCAGCGTAGCGGAGTCGAGCTCTGGAAACACCATATATTTT
CASSVAESSSGNTIYF
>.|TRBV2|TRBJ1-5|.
TGTGCCAGCAGTGAGGGGGGGAGGGATCAGCCCCAGCATTTT
CASSEGGRDQPQHF